This T cell receptor (beta chain) appears in the sequencing data of a study of tumor and adjacent non-tumor tissue in lung cancer. The wider study: Patients comprised 12 adenocarcinoma, a couple of squamous cell carcinoma and 1 small cell lung cancer. About 4.17 million productive TCRbeta reads were obtained per sample on average. Study-level findings and limits: Higher tumor TCR diversity was associated with shorter survival. Tumor tissue had significantly higher TCR diversity than normal lung.

From germline, CDR1 is SGHDN and CDR2 FVKESK. The CDR3 is 13 residues long. Remarks on this clonotype: What it binds is unknown. One end of the junction varies from germline; a read error may be responsible.

The library came from three nested PCR rounds adapted from ARM-PCR protocols. TCRdb itself ran the multiplex PCR reads through MiXCR, one entry per CDR3 protein. The sample holds about 86,000 distinct CDR3 sequences, 65% to 80% seen once. No cell sorting was done before RNA was extracted from the tissue. The normal lung tissue was taken more than 3 cm from the tumor edge. The sample comprised distant non-tumor lung tissue. This clonotype originated in a woman aged 50 to 60 with non-small cell lung cancer. The V and J genes are TRBV14 and TRBJ2-3, with TRBD2 identical over 9 bases. The CDR3 DNA reads as TGTGCCAACAGCCAAGAAAGGAGCGGGAGGTTTAGTTTT. Translating gives CANSQERSGRFSF.